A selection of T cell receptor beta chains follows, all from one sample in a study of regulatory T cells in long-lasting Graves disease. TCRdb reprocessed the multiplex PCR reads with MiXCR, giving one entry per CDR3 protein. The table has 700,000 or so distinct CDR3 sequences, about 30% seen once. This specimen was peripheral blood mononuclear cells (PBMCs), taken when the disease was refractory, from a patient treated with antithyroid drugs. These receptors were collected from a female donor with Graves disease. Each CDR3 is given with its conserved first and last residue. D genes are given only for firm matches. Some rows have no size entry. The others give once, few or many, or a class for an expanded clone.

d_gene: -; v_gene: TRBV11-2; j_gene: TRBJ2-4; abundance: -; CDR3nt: TGTGCCAGCAGCTTAGGGAGGACTCTGGGACCCAAAAACATTCAGTACTTC; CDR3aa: CASSLGRTLGPKNIQYF
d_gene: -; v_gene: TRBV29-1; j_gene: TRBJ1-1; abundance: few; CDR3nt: TGCAGCGTTGAAGATGGAGGGGGATGGTCGGCCACTGAAGCTTTCTTT; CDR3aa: CSVEDGGGWSATEAFF
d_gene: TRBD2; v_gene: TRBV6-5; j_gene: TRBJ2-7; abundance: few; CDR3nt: TGTGCCAGCAGTTACTCGCGGAGGACTAGCGCTTACGAGCAGTACTTC; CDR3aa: CASSYSRRTSAYEQYF
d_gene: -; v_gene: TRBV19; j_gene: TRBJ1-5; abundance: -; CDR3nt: TGTGCCAGTAGTGCCGATCGGACCGGGGATGGTCAGCCCCAGCATTTT; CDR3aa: CASSADRTGDGQPQHF
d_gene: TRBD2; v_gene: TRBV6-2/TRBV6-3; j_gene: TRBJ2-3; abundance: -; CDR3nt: TGTGCCAGCAGGAAACTAGCGGGAGACTCAGATACGCAGTATTTT; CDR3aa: CASRKLAGDSDTQYF
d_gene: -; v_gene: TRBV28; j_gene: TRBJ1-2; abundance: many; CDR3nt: TGTGCCAGCAGCACTCATGCAGGGAGTGGCTACACCTTC; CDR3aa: CASSTHAGSGYTF
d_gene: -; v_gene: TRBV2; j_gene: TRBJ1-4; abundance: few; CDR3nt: TGTGCCAGCAGTGAGCGGGGCATCGCTAATGAAAAACTGTTTTTT; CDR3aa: CASSERGIANEKLFF
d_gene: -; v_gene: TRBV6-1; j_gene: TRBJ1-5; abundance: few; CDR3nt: TGTGCCAGCAGATACCGGGGTAATCAGCCCCAGCACTTT; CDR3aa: CASRYRGNQPQHF
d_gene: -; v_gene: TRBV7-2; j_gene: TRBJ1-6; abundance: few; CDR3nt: TGTGCCAGCAGCACGACAGCTTATAATTCACCCCTCCACTTT; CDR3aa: CASSTTAYNSPLHF
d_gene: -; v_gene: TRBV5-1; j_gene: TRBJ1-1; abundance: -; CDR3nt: TGCGCCAGCAGCCTACACAGGGCTGAAGCTTTCTTT; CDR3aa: CASSLHRAEAFF
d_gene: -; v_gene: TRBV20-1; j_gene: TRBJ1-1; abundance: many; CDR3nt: TGCAGTGCTAGAGATAGGGGGGGGACTGAAGCTTTCTTT; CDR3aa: CSARDRGGTEAFF
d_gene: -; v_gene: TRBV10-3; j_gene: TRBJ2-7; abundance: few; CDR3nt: TGTGCCATCAGGGGGGTTGACTACGAGCAGTACTTC; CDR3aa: CAIRGVDYEQYF
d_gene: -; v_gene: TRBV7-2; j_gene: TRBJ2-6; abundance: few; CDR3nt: TGTGCCAGCAGCGGTGGGGCCAACGTCCTGACTTTC; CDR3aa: CASSGGANVLTF
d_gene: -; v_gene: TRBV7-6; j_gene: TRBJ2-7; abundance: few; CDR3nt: TGTGCCAGCAGCCCCTCCAGGGGCCACGAGCAGTACTTC; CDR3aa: CASSPSRGHEQYF
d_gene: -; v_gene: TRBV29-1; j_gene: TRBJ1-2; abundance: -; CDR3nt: TGCAGCGTTGAAGGAAACGGCAAGAACTATGGCTACACCTTC; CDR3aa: CSVEGNGKNYGYTF
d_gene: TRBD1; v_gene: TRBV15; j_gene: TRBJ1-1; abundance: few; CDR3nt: TGTGCCACCGAACTTGACAGGGGAAACACTGAAGCTTTCTTT; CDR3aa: CATELDRGNTEAFF
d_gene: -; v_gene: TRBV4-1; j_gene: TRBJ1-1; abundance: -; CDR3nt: TGCGCCAGCAGCCAAGATATCTCGGGGGCAATGAACACTGAAGCTTTCTTT; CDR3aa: CASSQDISGAMNTEAFF
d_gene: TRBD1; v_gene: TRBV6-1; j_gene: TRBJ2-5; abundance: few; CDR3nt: TGTGCCAGCAGTGCGCTACAGGGGACCCAAGAGACCCAGTACTTC; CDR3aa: CASSALQGTQETQYF
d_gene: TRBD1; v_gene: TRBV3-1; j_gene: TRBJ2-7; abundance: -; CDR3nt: TGTGCCAGCAGACTCCGTGGGACAGGGGACTACGAGCAGTACTTC; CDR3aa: CASRLRGTGDYEQYF
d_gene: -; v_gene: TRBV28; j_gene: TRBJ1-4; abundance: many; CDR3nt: TGTGCCAGCAGACCGAGGACAACTAATGAAAAACTGTTTTTT; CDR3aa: CASRPRTTNEKLFF
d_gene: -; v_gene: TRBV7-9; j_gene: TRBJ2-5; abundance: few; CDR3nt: TGTGCCAGCAGCTTAGCGCAGGTGGGAAAGACCCAGTACTTC; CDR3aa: CASSLAQVGKTQYF
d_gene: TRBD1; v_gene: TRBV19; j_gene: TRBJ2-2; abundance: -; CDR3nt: TGTGCCAGTACCACGGACAGGGCGGCTAGGAGTATATACACCGGGGAGCTGTTTTTT; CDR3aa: CASTTDRAARSIYTGELFF
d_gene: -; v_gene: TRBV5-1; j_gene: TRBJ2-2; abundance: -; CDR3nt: TGCGCCAGCAGCTTCCTAGGGGACACCGGGGAGCTGTTTTTT; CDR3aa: CASSFLGDTGELFF
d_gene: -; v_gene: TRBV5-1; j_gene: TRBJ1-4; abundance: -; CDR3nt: TGCGCCAGCAGCTTGGGGGTGGCGGAAAAACTGTTTTTT; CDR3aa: CASSLGVAEKLFF
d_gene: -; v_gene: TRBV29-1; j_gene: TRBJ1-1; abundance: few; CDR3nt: TGCAGCGTTGGGGAGACACAGAACACTGAAGCTTTCTTT; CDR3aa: CSVGETQNTEAFF
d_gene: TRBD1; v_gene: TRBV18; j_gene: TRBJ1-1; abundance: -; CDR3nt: TGTGCCAGCTCACGACAGACAGGGCTGAACACTGAAGCTTTCTTT; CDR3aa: CASSRQTGLNTEAFF
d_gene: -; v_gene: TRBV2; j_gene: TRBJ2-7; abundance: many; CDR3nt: TGTGCCAGCAGGGGCTTGGTCTACGAGCAGTACTTC; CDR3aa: CASRGLVYEQYF
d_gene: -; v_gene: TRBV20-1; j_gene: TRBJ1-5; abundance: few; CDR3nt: TGCAGTGCGTATAATCTCGGGCAGGGAGGCAATCAGCCCCAGCATTTT; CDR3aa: CSAYNLGQGGNQPQHF
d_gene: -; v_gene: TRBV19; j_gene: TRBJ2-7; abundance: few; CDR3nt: TGTGCCAGTAGTATCGCAAGAGGAACCTACGAGCAGTACTTC; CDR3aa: CASSIARGTYEQYF
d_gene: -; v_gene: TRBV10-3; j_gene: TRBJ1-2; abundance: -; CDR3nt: TGTGCCATCAGCTCCAACCACACACTCAACTATGGCTACACCTTC; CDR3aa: CAISSNHTLNYGYTF
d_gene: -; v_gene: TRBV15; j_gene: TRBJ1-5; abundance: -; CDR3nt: TGTGCCACCAGCAGAGAGGGCAGAAGTAATCAGCCCCAGCATTTT; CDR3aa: CATSREGRSNQPQHF
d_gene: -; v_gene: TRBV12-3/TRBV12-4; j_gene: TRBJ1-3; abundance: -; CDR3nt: TGTGCCAGCAGTTTACAAGTGGGGGCAGAAACCTCTGGAAACACCATATATTTT; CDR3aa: CASSLQVGAETSGNTIYF
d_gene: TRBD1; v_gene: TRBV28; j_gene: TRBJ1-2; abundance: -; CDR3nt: TGTGCCAGCAGTTTATCGGGACAGGGGCCTCGGAACTATGGCTACACCTTC; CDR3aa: CASSLSGQGPRNYGYTF
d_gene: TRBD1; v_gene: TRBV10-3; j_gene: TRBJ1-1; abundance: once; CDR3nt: TGTGCCATCACGGGGGACAGGGCACTGAACACTGAAGCTTTCTTT; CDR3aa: CAITGDRALNTEAFF
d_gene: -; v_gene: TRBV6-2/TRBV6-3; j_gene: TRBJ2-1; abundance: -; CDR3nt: TGTGCCAGCAGTTACCCCCGCTCGACCGGGCGGAATGAGCAGTTCTTC; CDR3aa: CASSYPRSTGRNEQFF
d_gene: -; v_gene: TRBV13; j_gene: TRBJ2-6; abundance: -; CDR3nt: TGTGCCAGCAGCCGGGGAAGCTCTGGGGCCAACGTCCTGACTTTC; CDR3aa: CASSRGSSGANVLTF
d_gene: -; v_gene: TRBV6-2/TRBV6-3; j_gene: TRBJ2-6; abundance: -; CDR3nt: TGTGCCAGCAGTGACTCTGGAGTTTACTCTGGGGCCAACGTCCTGACTTTC; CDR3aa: CASSDSGVYSGANVLTF
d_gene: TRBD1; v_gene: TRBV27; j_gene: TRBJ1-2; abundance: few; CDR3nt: TGTGCCAGCAGTTTTGACAGGGTCTCTCTAGAATACTATGGCTACACCTTC; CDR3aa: CASSFDRVSLEYYGYTF
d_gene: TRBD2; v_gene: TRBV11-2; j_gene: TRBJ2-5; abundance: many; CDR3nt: TGTGCCAGCAGCCGCCTAGCGGGGAAGCAAGAGACCCAGTACTTC; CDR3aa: CASSRLAGKQETQYF
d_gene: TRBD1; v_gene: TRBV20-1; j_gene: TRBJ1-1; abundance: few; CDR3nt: TGCAGTGCCCGGGACAGGCGACACATGAACACTGAAGCTTTCTTT; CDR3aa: CSARDRRHMNTEAFF
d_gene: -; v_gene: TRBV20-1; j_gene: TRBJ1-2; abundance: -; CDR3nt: TGCAGCCAGGTCCAGGCTCAAACCTATGGCTACACCTTC; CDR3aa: CSQVQAQTYGYTF
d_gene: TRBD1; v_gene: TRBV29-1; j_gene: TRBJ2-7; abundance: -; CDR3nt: TGCAGCGTTGATGGGACAGGGGGCTCCGAGCAGTACTTC; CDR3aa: CSVDGTGGSEQYF
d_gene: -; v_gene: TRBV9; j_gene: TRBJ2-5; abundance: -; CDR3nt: TGTGCCAGCAGCGTAGGTCAGGGGGAGACCCAGTACTTC; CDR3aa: CASSVGQGETQYF
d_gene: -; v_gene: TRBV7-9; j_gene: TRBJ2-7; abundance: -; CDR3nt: TGTGCCAGCAGCTTAGATTGGGGCCAGCAGTACTTC; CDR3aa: CASSLDWGQQYF
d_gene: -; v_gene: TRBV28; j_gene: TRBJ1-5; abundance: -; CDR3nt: TGTGCCAGCAGTTTCGCTGGGGGCGGCAATCAGCCCCAGCATTTT; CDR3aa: CASSFAGGGNQPQHF
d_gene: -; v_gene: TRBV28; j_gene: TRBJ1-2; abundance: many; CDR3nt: TGTGCCAGCAAAACCTCGGGAAGTGGCTACACCTTC; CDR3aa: CASKTSGSGYTF
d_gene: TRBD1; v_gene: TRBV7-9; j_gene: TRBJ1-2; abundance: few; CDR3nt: TGTGCCAGCAGCCCCCCCGTGGTAGGGGGCAGCTATGGCTACACCTTC; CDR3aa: CASSPPVVGGSYGYTF
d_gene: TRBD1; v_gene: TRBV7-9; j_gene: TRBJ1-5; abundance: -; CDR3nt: TGTGCCAGCAGCCCACAGGGGATTCAGCCCCAGCATTTT; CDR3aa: CASSPQGIQPQHF
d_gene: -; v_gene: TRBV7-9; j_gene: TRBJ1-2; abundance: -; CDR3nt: TGTGCCAGCAGCTTAACTCTACAACTCTATGGCTACACCTTC; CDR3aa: CASSLTLQLYGYTF
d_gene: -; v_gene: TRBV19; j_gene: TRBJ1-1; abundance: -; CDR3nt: TGTGCCAGTAGTGTGGCCAGGGGCGGGCTGAACACTGAAGCTTTCTTT; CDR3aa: CASSVARGGLNTEAFF
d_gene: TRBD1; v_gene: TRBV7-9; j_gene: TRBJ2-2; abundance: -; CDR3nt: TGTGCCAGCAGTTCCGGGACAGGGGTTAACACCGGGGAGCTGTTTTTT; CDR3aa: CASSSGTGVNTGELFF
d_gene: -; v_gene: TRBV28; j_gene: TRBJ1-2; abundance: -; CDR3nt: TGTGCCAGCAGACCCTCGGGACATACTAACTATGGCTACACCTTC; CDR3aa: CASRPSGHTNYGYTF
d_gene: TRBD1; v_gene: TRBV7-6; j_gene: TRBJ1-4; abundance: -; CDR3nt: TGTGCCAGCAGCTCTTGGACAGGGAGGGATGAAGAACTGTTTTTT; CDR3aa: CASSSWTGRDEELFF
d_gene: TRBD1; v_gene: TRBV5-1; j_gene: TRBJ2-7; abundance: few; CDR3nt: TGCGCCAGCAGCAAGGAGGGACAGGGGGCCTACGAGCAGTACTTC; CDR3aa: CASSKEGQGAYEQYF
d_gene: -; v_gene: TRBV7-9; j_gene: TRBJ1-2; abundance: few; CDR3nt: TGTGCCAGCAGCTTAGACTGGGGTGGCTACACCTTC; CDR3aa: CASSLDWGGYTF
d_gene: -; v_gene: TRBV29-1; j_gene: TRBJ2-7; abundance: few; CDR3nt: TGCAGCGTTGTGACAGGTAAACTCGAGCAGTACTTC; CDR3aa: CSVVTGKLEQYF
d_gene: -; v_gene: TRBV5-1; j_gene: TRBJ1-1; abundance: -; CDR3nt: TGCGCCAGCAGCTTGAACAGAGGGAGCACTGAAGCTTTCTTT; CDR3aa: CASSLNRGSTEAFF
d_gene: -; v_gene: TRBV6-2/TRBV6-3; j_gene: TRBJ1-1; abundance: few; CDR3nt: TGTGCCAGCAGTGAATGGGGGGTGGTACGGATGAACACTGAAGCTTTCTTT; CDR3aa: CASSEWGVVRMNTEAFF
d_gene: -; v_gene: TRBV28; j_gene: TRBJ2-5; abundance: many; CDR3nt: TGTGCCAGCAGTTTCCAAGGGGGGGGACAAGAGACCCAGTACTTC; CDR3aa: CASSFQGGGQETQYF